One sample yielded the 20 T cell receptor beta chains listed below, sequenced in a study of T-cell reconstitution after alpha-beta-depleted transplantation in children. A library of TCRbeta sequences, prepared with unique molecular identifiers, was generated. TCRdb analysed the PCR reads with MiXCR anew, one entry per CDR3 protein. The table includes about 140,000 distinct CDR3 sequences, more than 8% detected once. The material sequenced was PBMCs, mostly from graft donor cells, taken 180 days after TCRalphabeta/CD19-depleted stem cell transplant. The receptors were gathered from a female patient under 10 years old who had a stem cell transplant for congenital amegakaryocytic thrombocytopenia, so the T cells may come from the graft donor.

This clonotype was recorded many times. This rearrangement joins TRBV5-1 to TRBJ2-7, with TRBD2 as a possible D gene (7 bases). The CDR3 runs to 16 residues. Germline CDR1 SGHRS, CDR2 YFSETQ. The ends were cut back, 1 base at V and 4 bases at J, with 18 bases in the middle. Here the CDR3 DNA reads TGCGCCAGCAGCTTGAGGGGGGGGACCTCCTTTTACGAGCAGTACTTC. This codes for CASSLRGGTSFYEQYF.

The V call is TRBV20-1, the J call TRBJ1-2; D ambiguous. CDR1 is DFQATT, CDR2 SNEGSKA, per germline (reference sequence). V was shortened by 0 bases and J by 3 bases, with 8 bases between the two germline ends. This CDR3 spans 13 amino acids. The CDR3 coding sequence is TGCAGTGCTAGAGATCCGGGTGACTATGGCTACACCTTC. Translation gives CSARDPGDYGYTF.

This clonotype was detected ten times or more. The V and J genes are TRBV20-1 and TRBJ1-2, with TRBD1 as a possible D gene (6 bases). The CDR3 length is 15 residues. V was shortened by 0 bases and J by 4 bases, with 15 bases between the two germline ends. Germline-derived CDR1 and CDR2 are DFQATT and SNEGSKA (reference sequence). In DNA form, the CDR3 reads TGCAGTGCTAGAGATAGTCCGGGCAGGGGCTATGGCTACACCTTC. This gives the protein CSARDSPGRGYGYTF.

This clonotype was counted ten times or more. This chain uses TRBV12-3 or TRBV12-4 with TRBJ1-5; D is perhaps TRBD1 (6 bases). This CDR3 contains 12 residues. V was clipped by 8 bases and J by 6 bases, with 11 bases between them. CDR3 DNA: TGTGCCAGCGCACAGGGATTTCAGCCCCAGCATTTT. Translation: CASAQGFQPQHF.

This clonotype appeared many times. V gene TRBV5-1 combines with J gene TRBJ2-6, with D perhaps matching TRBD2 (5 bases). Germline CDR1 and CDR2: SGHRS and YFSETQ. CDR3 length: 16 residues. Trimming pared 3 bases from V and 2 bases from J, leaving 12 bases between. DNA of the CDR3: TGCGCCAGCAGCTCCCGACTTAGCGCTGGGGCCAACGTCCTGACTTTC. Protein product: CASSSRLSAGANVLTF.

The V and J genes are TRBV5-1 and TRBJ2-7, with 10 bases that match TRBD2. The length of the CDR3 is 16 residues. Germline CDR1 and CDR2: SGHRS and YFSETQ. Trimming took 3 bases from V and 5 from J; bases not matched to a gene: 11. The CDR3 DNA reads as TGCGCCAGCAGCTCTCCTAGCGGGGGCCGGGGGGACGAGCAGTACTTC. It is translated as CASSSPSGGRGDEQYF.

This clonotype was picked up many times. The chain is built from TRBV6-1 and TRBJ2-7; D perhaps matches TRBD1 (6 bases). The CDR3 is made up of 15 amino acids. V lost 6 bases and J lost 0, with 15 bases in between. Germline CDR1 and CDR2: MNHNS and SASEGT. The CDR3 region is CASRAGQFVSYEQYF. CDR3 coding DNA: TGTGCCAGCAGGGCCGGACAGTTCGTCTCCTACGAGCAGTACTTC.

This clonotype was recorded only once. This may be a read error: a much more frequent sequence differs by one nucleotide. The rearrangement uses TRBV6-5 and TRBJ1-5, with 7 bases aligning to TRBD1. Looked up from germline, CDR1 is MNHEY and CDR2 is SVGAGI. CDR3 length: 12 residues. With 10 bases clipped from V and 9 bases from J, the junction kept 9 bases outside the gene matches. The CDR3 coding sequence is TGTGCCACCACGACAGGGTTTGGGCCCCAGCATTTT. Translating gives CATTTGFGPQHF.

This clonotype was seen only a few times. The chain combines TRBV28 with TRBJ1-3, with D hard to call. V lost 3 bases and J lost 9, with 12 bases in between. The germline gives CDR1 MDHEN, CDR2 SYDVKM. There are 13 residues in the CDR3. This chain's CDR3 is CASSLGLAGTIYF. Here the CDR3 DNA reads TGTGCCAGCAGTTTGGGTCTGGCCGGCACCATATATTTT.

The chain recombines TRBV29-1 with TRBJ2-5; 7 nucleotides match TRBD2. J was trimmed by 2 bases and V by 7 bases; bases with no gene match: 10. The CDR3 runs 14 residues. The germline V gene has CDR1 SQVTM and CDR2 ANQGSEA. CDR3: CSAIVGLHQETQYF. CDR3 DNA sequence: TGCAGCGCGATCGTGGGACTACATCAAGAGACCCAGTACTTC.

The table lists this clonotype with a few counts. The gene calls are TRBV28 and TRBJ2-7; 8 bases fit TRBD2. The length of the CDR3 is 15 residues. Germline V gene sequence: CDR1 MDHEN, CDR2 SYDVKM. V dropped 5 bases and J dropped 2; count of bases not matched to a gene: 8. CDR3 amino acids: CASSPSGRGAYEQYF. The CDR3 DNA reads as TGTGCCAGCAGTCCCAGCGGGAGAGGGGCCTACGAGCAGTACTTC.

In this sample, this clonotype turned up a few times. The J gene is TRBJ2-3, the V gene TRBV28; D not certain. The CDR3 runs to 14 residues. V was shortened by 4 bases and J by 4 bases, with 12 bases between the two germline ends. Per germline, CDR1 MDHEN and CDR2 SYDVKM. The CDR3 DNA reads as TGTGCCAGCAGTTCTGCGGACCAAGCAGATACGCAGTATTTT. Its translation: CASSSADQADTQYF.

The J gene is TRBJ2-7, the V gene TRBV7-9; the match to TRBD2 covers 10 bases. V shed 5 bases and J 0 bases; nucleotides not matched to a gene: 4. This CDR3 has 15 amino acids. Germline V gives CDR1 SEHNR, CDR2 FQNEAQ (reference sequence). For the CDR3, the DNA is TGTGCCAGCAGCCAACTAGCGGGGAGCTCCTACGAGCAGTACTTC. This codes for CASSQLAGSSYEQYF.

This chain uses TRBV5-6 with TRBJ2-5, with TRBD2 matching 8 bases. Trimming removed 7 bases from V and 5 bases from J; junction bases left unmatched: 13. CDR3 length: 15 residues. CDR1 is SGHDT, CDR2 YYEEEE, per germline. DNA for the CDR3: TGTGCCAGCGGCCAACGGCCGGGGGGGCAGGAGACCCAGTACTTC. Its protein product is CASGQRPGGQETQYF.

This clonotype was recorded at least ten times. This chain joins TRBV20-1 and TRBJ1-5, with D unclear. Trimming took 1 base from V and 3 from J, leaving 7 bases between them. The CDR3 consists of 13 residues. Germline CDR1 is DFQATT and CDR2 is SNEGSKA (reference sequence). The CDR3 is CSARGSPNQPQHF. As DNA, the CDR3 is TGCAGTGCTAGAGGCAGCCCCAATCAGCCCCAGCATTTT.

At least ten counts were recorded for this clonotype. The gene calls are TRBV10-3 and TRBJ1-2; D is ambiguous. Germline CDR1 and CDR2: ENHRY and SYGVKD. V lost 9 bases, J lost 3 bases, and 17 bases lay in between. CDR3 length: 14 amino acids. The CDR3 DNA follows: TGTGCCATTCGGGGAGGTGAGGTTGACTATGGCTACACCTTC. This sequence encodes CAIRGGEVDYGYTF.

The sample holds many counts of this clonotype. The gene calls are TRBV4-2 and TRBJ2-7; 13 bases agree with TRBD2. CDR3 length: 16 residues. The J segment lost 1 base and the V segment lost 1 base, leaving 1 base of the junction unmatched. Germline V lookup: CDR1 LGHNA, CDR2 YNFKEQ. CDR3 in amino acids: CASSQGGLAGSYEQYF. The CDR3 nucleotides read TGTGCCAGCAGCCAAGGGGGACTAGCGGGATCCTACGAGCAGTACTTC.

This clonotype has a count of ten or more. The chain uses TRBV6-5 and TRBJ1-2, with TRBD1 matching over 7 bases. J lost 13 bases, V lost 0 bases, and 8 bases had no gene match. The V gene's germline CDR1 is MNHEY and CDR2 SVGAGI. The CDR3 spans 13 residues. CDR3 sequence: CASSYSGGLRSTF. The CDR3 DNA follows: TGTGCCAGCAGTTACTCAGGGGGCTTAAGGTCCACCTTC.

This clonotype was recorded at least ten times. The CDR3 sequence is CASSLTGLNEKLFF. The CDR3 nucleotides are TGTGCCAGCAGCTTGACAGGGCTTAATGAAAAACTGTTTTTT. The genes are TRBV5-5 and TRBJ1-4, with D possibly matching TRBD1 (6 bases). V was trimmed by 1 base and J by 4 bases, leaving 8 bases between them. The CDR3 spans 14 residues. Germline CDR1 and CDR2: SGHKS and YYEKEE (reference sequence).

This clonotype has ten or more counts. The J gene is TRBJ2-3, the V gene TRBV12-3 or TRBV12-4; D remains unclear. The CDR3 runs to 12 residues. The V and J ends lost 3 bases and 14 bases respectively, with 15 bases between them. The chain's CDR3 is CASSLGPTVAYF. CDR3 DNA: TGTGCCAGCAGTTTGGGCCCCACGGTCGCGTATTTT.